The 14 T cell receptor beta chains given below trace back to one sample, sequenced in a study of beta chain features in type 1 diabetes (dated by TCRdb to the late 2010s). The library was generated by the immunoSEQ multiplex PCR assay. The entire isolated RNA was reverse transcribed using the High Capacity cDNA Reverse Transcription Kit, and thus expressed TCRB transcripts were sequenced. TCRdb took over this immuneACCESS table, retaining in-frame rearrangements with V and J assigned. Such tables are incomplete; in checked studies, under half of the missing clones stem from an unresolved V gene, and the remainder is unexplained. This sample has under 900,000 clones in its table, and roughly a sixth of those were observed once. 0.02% to 0.025% of the sample is held by the ten biggest clonotypes. The sample taken for sequencing was naive CD4+ T cells from blood. The cell subset or site label, read with the paper, signifies: true naive CD4+ T cells. The receptors stem from a woman under 30 in good health.

This clone was detected a few times. The rearrangement links TRBV6-1 to TRBJ2-7; 9 nucleotides align to TRBD1. Losses at the gene ends were 3 bases for V and 3 bases for J; bases not matched to a gene: 12. The germline gives CDR1 MNHNS, CDR2 SASEGT. This CDR3 has 17 amino acids. The chain's CDR3 is CASSDLPGGQGHYEQYF. For the CDR3, the DNA is TGTGCCAGCAGTGACCTCCCTGGGGGACAGGGCCACTACGAGCAGTACTTC.

This clone was seen only a few times. J is TRBJ1-2 and V is TRBV4-3, with 11 bases fitting TRBD1. The CDR3 consists of 18 residues. Germline CDR1 LGHNA, CDR2 YSLEER. Unmatched junction bases numbered 10, after V lost 1 base and J lost 3 bases. This CDR3 reads CASSQGKAGTGGHYGYTF. The CDR3 DNA reads as TGCGCCAGCAGCCAAGGGAAGGCCGGGACAGGGGGACACTATGGCTACACCTTC.

This clone was found a few times. The chain has TRBV5-1 and TRBJ2-7; 8 bases fit TRBD2. CDR3 length equals 15 residues. Trimming took 4 bases from V and 6 from J; bases not matched to a gene: 12. Germline CDR1 reads SGHRS; CDR2 reads YFSETQ. CDR3 region: CASSSSSGGQGEQYF. CDR3 nucleotides: TGCGCCAGCAGCAGCTCGTCGGGAGGGCAGGGCGAGCAGTACTTC.

The chain has TRBV19 and TRBJ2-3; TRBD2 matches at 13 bases. Germline lookup yields CDR1 LNHDA and CDR2 SQIVND (reference sequence). The V and J ends lost 4 bases and 4 bases, in that order; junction bases with no gene match: 11. The CDR3 runs 18 residues. The CDR3 spells CASSSPFGTSGKADTQYF. DNA of the CDR3: TGTGCCAGTAGTAGTCCGTTCGGGACTAGCGGGAAGGCAGATACGCAGTATTTT. Full variable domain (missing parts from reference TRBV19 and TRBJ2-3): DGGITQSPKYLFRKEGQNVTLSCEQNLNHDAMYWYRQDPGQGLRLIYYSQIVNDFQKGDIAEGYSVSREKKESFPLTVTSAQKNPTAFYLCASSSPFGTSGKADTQYFGPGTRLTVL.

V is TRBV18 and J is TRBJ1-5; D gene ambiguous. The length of the CDR3 is 14 residues. Germline-derived CDR1 and CDR2 are KGHSH and LQKENI. Deletions cut 3 bases from V and 5 bases from J, with 11 bases between. The DNA of the CDR3 is TGTGCCAGCTCACCTACTTCGGGTGATCAGCCCCAGCATTTT. This encodes CASSPTSGDQPQHF.

A few counts support this clone. The chain recombines TRBV27 with TRBJ2-1; 9 positions match TRBD2. The CDR3 sequence is 14 residues long. Looked up from germline, CDR1 is MNHEY and CDR2 is SMNVEV (reference sequence). V lost 8 bases to trimming and J lost 4 bases; unmatched junction nucleotides: 6. The CDR3 coding sequence is TGTGCCAGCGGGCGGGAGGGGTATTACAATGAGCAGTTCTTC. It codes for CASGREGYYNEQFF.

The chain employs TRBV5-1 and TRBJ2-7; D not certain. V was clipped by 4 bases and J by 2 bases, with 7 bases between them. CDR1 is SGHRS and CDR2 is YFSETQ in the germline V gene. The CDR3 runs 12 residues. Here the CDR3 reads CASSGSAYEQYF. In DNA, the CDR3 is TGCGCCAGCAGCGGATCGGCCTACGAGCAGTACTTC.

The rearrangement joins TRBV23-1 to TRBJ2-5; TRBD2 might be the D (6 bases). TRBV23-1 is given ORF status, its function remaining uncertain. The V end lost 7 bases, the J end lost 1 base, and 16 bases lay between the germline ends. This CDR3 region has 15 residues. The CDR3 spells CASTCGVAAQETQYF. The CDR3 DNA reads as TGCGCCAGCACATGTGGGGTAGCGGCCCAAGAGACCCAGTACTTC.

The V gene is TRBV11-2, the J gene TRBJ2-7, with no clear D. The CDR3 spans 13 residues. In germline, CDR1 is SGHAT, CDR2 FQNNGV. Deletions cut 0 bases from V and 5 bases from J, with 8 bases between. As DNA, the CDR3 is TGTGCCAGCAGCTTAGATTCGTGGGACGAGCAGTACTTC. Protein: CASSLDSWDEQYF.

The CDR3 nucleotides are TGTGCCAGCAGCTTGACTAGCGGGAGATTTGAGCAGTTCTTC. As protein: CASSLTSGRFEQFF. The V and J genes are TRBV7-2 and TRBJ2-1; 12 bases fit TRBD2. CDR3 length equals 14 residues. The germline V gene encodes CDR1 SGHTA and CDR2 FQGNSA. V was clipped by 3 bases and J by 9 bases; unmatched bases: 3.

V usage is TRBV4-1 and J usage is TRBJ1-5; TRBD1 might be the D (6 bases). The CDR3 consists of 16 residues. In germline, CDR1 is MGHRA, CDR2 YSYEKL. V lost 1 base to trimming and J lost 0 bases, with 10 bases between them. CDR3 loop: CASSQGTVYSNQPQHF. The CDR3 region has the DNA TGCGCCAGCAGCCAAGGGACAGTCTATAGCAATCAGCCCCAGCATTTT.

The chain links TRBV7-9 to TRBJ2-1; no clear D gene. The V end lost 2 bases, the J end lost 5 bases, and 7 bases lay between the germline ends. The CDR3 extends over 13 amino acids. Germline CDR1 reads SEHNR; CDR2 reads FQNEAQ (reference sequence). The CDR3 protein is CASSLIVNNEQFF. CDR3 DNA sequence: TGTGCCAGCAGCTTAATAGTGAACAATGAGCAGTTCTTC.

This clone has a handful of counts. The rearrangement uses TRBV4-1 and TRBJ1-6; D possibly corresponds to TRBD1 (5 bases). V gave up 1 base and J gave up 4 bases, with 11 bases separating them. CDR3 length equals 16 residues. Germline loops: CDR1 MGHRA, CDR2 YSYEKL. CDR3 nucleotides: TGCGCCAGCAGCCAAGGCCAACAGGCTTATAATTCACCCCTCCACTTT. Its protein is CASSQGQQAYNSPLHF.

This chain connects TRBV7-3 to TRBJ2-1; TRBD2 might be the D (5 bases). There are 16 residues in the CDR3. Per germline, CDR1 SGHTA and CDR2 FQGTGA. V gave up 5 bases and J gave up 0 bases, with 14 bases separating them. The CDR3 spells CASSLMAGLSYNEQFF. The CDR3 DNA sequence: TGTGCCAGCAGCCTAATGGCGGGCCTCTCCTACAATGAGCAGTTCTTC. The full variable domain, in which reference TRBV7-3 and TRBJ2-1 provide the parts outside the CDR3, is GAGVSQTPSNKVTEKGKYVELRCDPISGHTALYWYRQSLGQGPEFLIYFQGTGAADDSGLPNDRFFAVRPEGSVSTLKIQRTERGDSAVYLCASSLMAGLSYNEQFFGPGTRLTVL.